In its sample, the clone carrying this T cell receptor (beta chain) was seen once. Its cognate antigen is unknown. Sequencing used immunoSEQ multiplex PCR; TCRdb keeps in-frame clones, though not all of them. The sample has 90,000 to 100,000 clones; around nine tenths are singletons. The data derive from a study of T cell responses to AZD1222 COVID-19 vaccine. Germline assignment: CDR1 SGHAT and CDR2 FQNNGV. The CDR3 is 14 residues long. J lost 8 bases, V lost 3 bases, and 7 bases had no gene match. General observations from the study: Sampled repertoires all dated from after the peak T cell response. In a largely white British group with more females than males, clonal diversity was possibly underestimated. At study baseline, merely a handful of AZD1222 recipients were seropositive. Mapped onto spike, vaccine-associated CD4 TCRs spanned it and were dominant at 160-218 and 743-854.

The clonotype originates from an adult who received the AZD1222 COVID-19 vaccine. Sequencing used peripheral blood, obtained 28 days after the second AZD1222 dose. The chain uses TRBV11-2 and TRBJ2-1; 7 bases are a match to TRBD2. In DNA, the CDR3 is TGTGCCAGCAGCTTTACGGGGGGTGGGGATGAGCAGTTCTTC. Translated, it gives CASSFTGGGDEQFF.